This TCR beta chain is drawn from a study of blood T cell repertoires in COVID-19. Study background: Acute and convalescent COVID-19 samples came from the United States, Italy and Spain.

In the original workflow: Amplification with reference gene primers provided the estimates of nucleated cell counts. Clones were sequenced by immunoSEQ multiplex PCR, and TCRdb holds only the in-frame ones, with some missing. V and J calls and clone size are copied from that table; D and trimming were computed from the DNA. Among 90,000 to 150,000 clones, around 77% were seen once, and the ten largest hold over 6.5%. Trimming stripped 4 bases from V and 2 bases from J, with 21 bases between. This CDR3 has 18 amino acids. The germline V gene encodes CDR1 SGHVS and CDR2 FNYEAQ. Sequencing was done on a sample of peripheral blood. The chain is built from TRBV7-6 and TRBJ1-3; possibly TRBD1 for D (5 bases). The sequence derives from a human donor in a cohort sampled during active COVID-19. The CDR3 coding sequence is TGTGCCAGCAGCTCTAGTACCAAGGGGCACCTGCCTGGAAACACCATATATTTT. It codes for CASSSSTKGHLPGNTIYF.